Following are 17 T cell receptor beta chains from one sample sequenced in a study of blood T cell repertoires in COVID-19. Sequencing was performed with immunoSEQ multiplex PCR; in TCRdb, only in-frame clones are kept and a portion is missing. The table includes approximately 130,000 clones, about 83% detected once. The material sequenced was peripheral blood. The source is a man older than 75 with active or convalescent COVID-19.

This clone was recorded a few times. V gene TRBV2 combines with J gene TRBJ1-2; D is unresolved. This CDR3 spans 15 amino acids. V gave up 7 bases and J gave up 4 bases, with 19 bases separating them. Germline V gene data show CDR1 as SNHLY and CDR2 as FYNNEI. The CDR3 is CASTFQAPSSYGYTF. The CDR3 DNA reads as TGTGCCAGCACTTTCCAGGCCCCGAGCAGCTATGGCTACACCTTC.

This chain connects TRBV19 to TRBJ2-1, with 10 bases fitting TRBD1. This CDR3 has 18 amino acids. The junction had 12 bases not matched to a gene; V was cut back by 5 bases and J by 2 bases. CDR1 LNHDA and CDR2 SQIVND come from the germline V gene (reference sequence). DNA of the CDR3: TGTGCCAGTAGTTTTCCGGGACAGGGGTCGTACACCTACAATGAGCAGTTCTTC. Translated: CASSFPGQGSYTYNEQFF. Full variable domain (rest looked up from reference TRBV19 and TRBJ2-1): DGGITQSPKYLFRKEGQNVTLSCEQNLNHDAMYWYRQDPGQGLRLIYYSQIVNDFQKGDIAEGYSVSREKKESFPLTVTSAQKNPTAFYLCASSFPGQGSYTYNEQFFGPGTRLTVL.

The chain combines TRBV18 with TRBJ1-2; D is unresolved. The CDR3 is made up of 17 amino acids. Trimming removed 5 bases from V and 4 bases from J, with 23 bases in between. Germline CDR1 is KGHSH and CDR2 is LQKENI. The CDR3 reads CASSGNRILTPVYGYTF. Here the CDR3 DNA reads TGTGCCAGCTCAGGTAACAGAATCCTAACGCCCGTCTATGGCTACACCTTC.

The V gene is TRBV2, the J gene TRBJ2-5; D unclear. This CDR3 spans 12 amino acids. Between the trimmed V and J ends, which lost 3 bases and 7 bases, there was a span of 9 bases. CDR1 is SNHLY and CDR2 is FYNNEI in the germline V gene. CDR3 protein: CASSDLVWTQYF. CDR3 DNA sequence: TGTGCCAGCAGTGACTTAGTCTGGACCCAGTACTTC. The full variable domain, rest sourced from reference TRBV2 and TRBJ2-5, is EPEVTQTPSHQVTQMGQEVILRCVPISNHLYFYWYRQILGQKVEFLVSFYNNEISEKSEIFDDQFSVERPDGSNFTLKIRSTKLEDSAMYFCASSDLVWTQYFGPGTRLLVL.

This clone has only one observation. The V call is TRBV30, the J call TRBJ2-1; D may be TRBD1 (6 bases). The length of the CDR3 is 13 residues. The ends were cut back, 7 bases at V and 4 bases at J, with 14 bases in the middle. CDR1 GTSNPN and CDR2 SVGIG come from the germline V gene (reference sequence). The chain's CDR3 is CAFHLTGYNEQFF. CDR3 nucleotides: TGTGCCTTCCATTTGACAGGTTACAATGAGCAGTTCTTC.

The rearrangement joins TRBV2 to TRBJ1-5; tentative D call: TRBD1 (6 bases). V was shortened by 1 base and J by 3 bases, with 13 bases between the two germline ends. The CDR3 extends over 16 amino acids. Germline-derived CDR1 and CDR2 are SNHLY and FYNNEI. The CDR3 region is CASSEETGRINQPQHF. The CDR3 coding sequence is TGTGCCAGCAGTGAAGAGACAGGAAGGATCAATCAGCCCCAGCATTTT.

The CDR3 region has the DNA TGTGCCAGTCAGACAGGGGGCGCGGGAAACTATGGCTACACCTTC. Its protein is CASQTGGAGNYGYTF. The chain is built from TRBV19 and TRBJ1-2; 10 positions agree with TRBD1. This CDR3 is 15 amino acids long. The germline CDR1 and CDR2 sequences are LNHDA and SQIVND (reference sequence). V trimming: 8 bases; J trimming: 2 bases; junction bases outside the gene matches: 8.

V gene TRBV9 combines with J gene TRBJ1-2; 7 positions agree with TRBD1. CDR1 and CDR2 (germline): SGDLS, YYNGEE. The V and J ends lost 1 base and 6 bases, in that order; junction bases with no gene match: 9. This CDR3 contains 15 residues. The CDR3 DNA sequence: TGTGCCAGCAGCGTACTAGTCGGGACAGCCAATGGCTACACCTTC. Its protein is CASSVLVGTANGYTF.

The sample holds one count of this clone. V gene TRBV7-3 combines with J gene TRBJ2-3; the match to TRBD1 covers 9 bases. Germline CDR1 is SGHTA and CDR2 is FQGTGA. This CDR3 has 17 amino acids. The ends lost 0 bases at V and 1 base at J; junction bases unmatched: 5. The CDR3 spells CASSLTPTGGGTDTQYF. CDR3 nucleotide sequence: TGTGCCAGCAGCTTAACTCCGACAGGGGGAGGCACAGATACGCAGTATTTT.

V and J are TRBV5-6 and TRBJ2-7; 7 bases align to TRBD1. The V and J ends lost 4 bases and 1 base, in that order; junction bases with no gene match: 8. The germline CDR1 and CDR2 sequences are SGHDT and YYEEEE. The CDR3 is 15 amino acids. The chain's CDR3 is CASSPHDRVSYEQYF. For the CDR3, the DNA is TGTGCCAGCAGCCCGCACGACAGGGTATCCTACGAGCAGTACTTC.

This chain uses TRBV11-3 with TRBJ2-3; weak D call: TRBD2 (5 bases). The CDR3 has 15 residues. Germline values: CDR1 SGHNT, CDR2 YENEEA. The V end was cut by 5 bases, the J end by 6 bases, with 18 bases between. CDR3 nucleotide sequence: TGTGCCAGCAGCCTGTCGGGGTTCAGTGTGGATACGCAGTATTTT. Translation: CASSLSGFSVDTQYF.

This clone occurred a few times. V and J are TRBV3-1 (or the pseudogene TRBV3-2) and TRBJ2-3; tentatively, D is TRBD2 (5 bases). Trimming removed 4 bases from V and 1 base from J, with 12 bases in between. Germline V CDR1 and CDR2: LGHDT, YNNKEL (reference sequence). The CDR3 covers 15 residues. CDR3 sequence reads: CASSLPGLGTDTQYF. Written as DNA, the CDR3 is TGTGCCAGCAGCCTTCCGGGGTTAGGCACAGATACGCAGTATTTT.

This chain joins TRBV5-1 and TRBJ1-1, with no clear D. CDR1 is SGHRS and CDR2 is YFSETQ in the germline V gene. The CDR3 runs to 14 residues. Trimming removed 4 bases at V and 2 bases at J, with 12 bases between. CDR3 in amino acids: CASSVGGGNTEAFF. CDR3 in DNA: TGCGCCAGCAGCGTAGGAGGCGGAAACACTGAAGCTTTCTTT.

CDR3 nucleotide sequence: TGTGCCAGCAGGCAAACAGGGGGGAACTATGGCTACACCTTC. Translation: CASRQTGGNYGYTF. This rearrangement joins TRBV25-1 to TRBJ1-2, with 8 nucleotides matching TRBD1. CDR1 and CDR2 from the germline V gene are MGHDK and SYGVNS. V was clipped by 6 bases and J by 2 bases; unmatched bases: 5. This CDR3 region has 14 residues.

This clone was seen a handful of times. The chain carries TRBV28 and TRBJ1-4; D unclear. The length of the CDR3 is 12 residues. Germline V gene sequence: CDR1 MDHEN, CDR2 SYDVKM. V lost 6 bases, J lost 4 bases, and 6 bases lay in between. The CDR3 sequence is CASRDYNEKLFF. The CDR3 DNA reads as TGTGCCAGCAGGGACTATAATGAAAAACTGTTTTTT.

The chain has TRBV21-1 and TRBJ2-5; TRBD2 was called by the table and not checked on the DNA. TRBV21-1 is a known pseudogene. The length of the CDR3 is 15 residues. The CDR3 DNA reads TGTGCCAGCAGCAAAGTGGCGGGATTTCAAGGGGCCCAGTACTTC. It translates to CASSKVAGFQGAQYF.

The chain combines TRBV2 with TRBJ1-3; perhaps TRBD1 as D (5 bases). The germline V gene encodes CDR1 SNHLY and CDR2 FYNNEI. V gave up 2 bases and J gave up 4 bases, with 9 bases separating them. This CDR3 is 14 amino acids long. DNA for the CDR3: TGTGCCAGCAGTGAATGGGGCGGCGGAAACACCATATATTTT. As protein: CASSEWGGGNTIYF.